The 28 T cell receptor beta chains listed next were all sequenced from one sample in a study of blood T cells in healthy people across ages. Using a J-beta primer mix together with a sample-barcoded 5' primer, a second PCR was run for about 7 to 12 cycles. TCRdb re-called the 5' RACE reads with MiXCR, one entry per CDR3 protein. Of 1.5 million to 2 million distinct CDR3 sequences in the sample, under 30% were seen once. Sequencing was done on a sample of blood. These receptors came from a woman aged 25-40 years in good health.

There are many counts of this clonotype. Its ends do not fully match the called genes, so a read error is possible. The chain is built from TRBV5-1 and TRBJ2-5; no definite D call. Germline loops: CDR1 SGHRS, CDR2 YFSETQ. The CDR3 contains 13 residues. The CDR3, as DNA: TGTGCCAGCAGTTTTAATACCCAAGAGACCCAGTACTTC. Its translation: CASSFNTQETQYF.

The sample holds many counts of this clonotype. J is TRBJ1-2 and V is TRBV6-2 or TRBV6-3, with a tentative D call TRBD1 (6 bases). The CDR3 is made up of 14 amino acids. With 1 base removed from V and 2 bases from J, the gap between germline ends came to 8 bases. From germline, CDR1 is MNHEY and CDR2 SVGEGT. CDR3 bases: TGTGCCAGCAGTTACTGGACAGTCAACTATGGCTACACCTTC. Amino acid sequence: CASSYWTVNYGYTF.

This clonotype was picked up a small number of times. This rearrangement joins TRBV3-1 to TRBJ1-1; unclear D gene. This CDR3 is built from 13 residues. Deletions cut 0 bases from V and 7 bases from J, with 9 bases between. Germline V gene data show CDR1 as LGHDT and CDR2 as YNNKEL (reference sequence). CDR3 DNA: TGTGCCAGCAGCCAAGAAGGGAAGGGTGAAGCTTTCTTT. This encodes CASSQEGKGEAFF.

V is TRBV12-5 and J is TRBJ1-2; tentatively, D is TRBD1 (5 bases). The germline V gene encodes CDR1 LGHNT and CDR2 FRNRAP. CDR3 length: 15 residues. Trimming took off 5 bases at V and 1 base at J, with 14 bases between the two ends. DNA of the CDR3: TGTGCTAGTGGTCGCCGGGGACCTCATAACTATGGCTACACCTTC. Its protein is CASGRRGPHNYGYTF.

V usage is TRBV6-6 and J usage is TRBJ2-7; D unclear. The CDR3 covers 15 residues. Trimming shortened V by 0 bases and J by 0 bases, and 9 bases separated the two germline ends. Per the germline V gene, CDR1 is MNHNY and CDR2 is SVGAGI (reference sequence). The CDR3 reads CASSYSKADSYEQYF. CDR3 nucleotide sequence: TGTGCCAGCAGTTACTCGAAGGCAGACTCCTACGAGCAGTACTTC.

The rearrangement joins TRBV29-1 to TRBJ2-5; D possibly corresponds to TRBD2 (6 bases). The CDR3 sequence is 15 residues long. V was pared by 2 bases and J by 1 base, with 14 bases between. CDR1 SQVTM and CDR2 ANQGSEA come from the germline V gene. This CDR3 is CSVELFGTPQETQYF. The CDR3, as DNA: TGCAGCGTTGAACTCTTTGGGACTCCCCAAGAGACCCAGTACTTC.

As to this clonotype: Given a much more abundant clone one base away, this may be a read error. The chain joins TRBV5-1 to TRBJ2-1, with 9 bases aligning to TRBD1. V shed 0 bases, J shed 8 bases, and the junction held 9 bases outside the gene matches. This CDR3 contains 16 residues. Germline CDR1 SGHRS, CDR2 YFSETQ. The DNA of the CDR3 is TGCGCCAGCAGCTTGGTAGGGGACAGGGAATGGGATGAGCAGTTCTTC. This codes for CASSLVGDREWDEQFF.

As to this clonotype: Being one base from a much bigger clone, this may be a read error. The chain couples TRBV12-3 or TRBV12-4 to TRBJ2-5; TRBD2 is a possible D gene (5 bases). The V gene lost 4 bases and the J gene lost 11 bases, with 20 bases spanning the gap. The CDR3 has 14 residues. The chain's CDR3 is CASSSRTVPREQYF. Written as DNA, the CDR3 is TGTGCCAGCAGTTCCCGGACTGTGCCTAGAGAGCAGTACTTC.

V and J are TRBV24-1 and TRBJ2-1; D is possibly TRBD2 (5 bases). CDR1 and CDR2 from the germline V gene are KGHDR and SFDVKD. The ends were cut back, 9 bases at V and 8 bases at J, with 13 bases in the middle. The CDR3 length is 12 residues. The DNA for the CDR3 is TGTGCCACCTCTCGGGGAGAGCATGAGCAGTTCTTC. Its protein product is CATSRGEHEQFF.

There are a few counts of this clonotype. The chain employs TRBV3-1 and TRBJ1-1; D is undetermined. There are 14 residues in the CDR3. Between the trimmed V and J ends, which lost 1 base and 5 bases, there was a span of 11 bases. Germline CDR1 reads LGHDT; CDR2 reads YNNKEL (reference sequence). The CDR3 region is CASSQGQIGTEAFF. The CDR3 nucleotides are TGTGCCAGCAGCCAAGGACAAATAGGGACTGAAGCTTTCTTT.

In the case of this clonotype: Compared with germline, one end of the junction differs, possibly owing to a read error. CDR3 sequence (DNA): TGCAGTGCTAGAGCGGGGGTTAACACCTGGGAGCTGTTTTTT. As protein: CSARAGVNTWELFF. The rearrangement joins TRBV20-1 to TRBJ2-2; D may be TRBD2 (6 bases). This CDR3 is built from 14 residues. The germline V gene has CDR1 DFQATT and CDR2 SNEGSKA (reference sequence).

Only a few counts were recorded for this clonotype. The CDR3 loop is CASSLGPTEQETQYF. CDR3 DNA: TGTGCCAGCAGCTTAGGCCCTACGGAACAAGAGACCCAGTACTTC. V and J are TRBV11-2 and TRBJ2-5; D ambiguous. CDR3 length: 15 amino acids. The germline V gene has CDR1 SGHAT and CDR2 FQNNGV. With 1 base removed from V and 2 bases from J, the gap between germline ends came to 11 bases.

This clonotype has ten or more counts. The gene calls are TRBV4-1 and TRBJ1-1; D gene ambiguous. Germline V gives CDR1 MGHRA, CDR2 YSYEKL. The CDR3 extends over 18 amino acids. Trimming took 4 bases from V and 1 from J, leaving 22 bases between them. DNA of the CDR3: TGCGCCAGCAGCCGGAGGGCGAGTTGGGTCTTGAGGAACACTGAAGCTTTCTTT. It codes for CASSRRASWVLRNTEAFF.

This clonotype was seen at least ten times. V gene TRBV10-3 combines with J gene TRBJ2-1; D might be TRBD1 or TRBD2, each matching 6 bases. V gave up 0 bases and J gave up 5 bases, with 11 bases separating them. From germline, CDR1 is ENHRY and CDR2 SYGVKD. This CDR3 is 15 amino acids long. CDR3 protein: CAISESGGGNNEQFF. DNA of the CDR3: TGTGCCATCAGTGAGTCAGGAGGGGGTAACAATGAGCAGTTCTTC.

The table lists this clonotype with a few counts. The rearrangement links TRBV28 to TRBJ2-5; D is unresolved. The CDR3 totals 12 residues. V shed 10 bases and J shed 1 base, with 10 bases lying between them. Germline V gene sequence: CDR1 MDHEN, CDR2 SYDVKM. CDR3 sequence (DNA): TGTGCCACCAGGACCGGCCAAGAGACCCAGTACTTC. This codes for CATRTGQETQYF.

Remarks on this clonotype: This may be a read error: a much more frequent sequence differs by one nucleotide. The CDR3 spells CASRPLPSAGGRENEQYF. The CDR3 region has the DNA TGTGCCAGCAGACCCCTTCCATCAGCGGGAGGCCGGGAAAATGAGCAGTACTTC. J is TRBJ2-4 and V is TRBV6-2 or TRBV6-3, with 9 bases aligning to TRBD2. The CDR3 has 18 residues. The ends lost 6 bases at V and 13 bases at J; junction bases unmatched: 25. CDR1 MNHEY and CDR2 SVGEGT come from the germline V gene.

On this clonotype: A read error may explain this, as a much larger clone is one base away. This chain uses TRBV28 with TRBJ1-2; D remains unclear. The ends were cut back, 6 bases at V and 7 bases at J, with 9 bases in the middle. Germline V gene sequence: CDR1 MDHEN, CDR2 SYDVKM. The CDR3 is 11 residues long. The CDR3 DNA reads TGTGCCAGCAGCGTGACGGGTGGCTACACCTTC. It translates to CASSVTGGYTF.

A single count supports this clonotype. This chain uses TRBV5-1 with TRBJ2-6; D not certain. The CDR3 contains 16 residues. V lost 3 bases to trimming and J lost 0 bases, with 10 bases between them. Looked up from germline, CDR1 is SGHRS and CDR2 is YFSETQ. The CDR3 DNA follows: TGCGCCAGCAGCTCGCTAGGGATCTCTGGGGCCAACGTCCTGACTTTC. It is translated as CASSSLGISGANVLTF.

The count of this clonotype is one. A junction boundary mismatches the germline segment, possibly from a read error. The J gene is TRBJ1-1, the V gene TRBV28; TRBD1 agrees at 7 bases. The CDR3 is made up of 15 amino acids. The V gene's germline CDR1 is MDHEN and CDR2 SYDVKM. This CDR3 reads CASSPHGTANTEAFF. The CDR3 bases are TGTGCCAGCAGTCCCCACGGGACAGCGAACACGGAAGCTTTCTTT.

This clonotype was observed a few times. The genes are TRBV10-3 and TRBJ2-1; 8 nucleotides agree with TRBD1. CDR1 is ENHRY, CDR2 SYGVKD, per germline. This CDR3 is 15 amino acids long. Losses at the gene ends were 2 bases for V and 8 bases for J; bases not matched to a gene: 8. The CDR3 bases are TGTGCCATCAGTGAGACGACAGGGGCCCACGATGAGCAGTTCTTC. It translates to CAISETTGAHDEQFF.

The chain combines TRBV6-5 with TRBJ2-5; D is unresolved. V dropped 6 bases and J dropped 13 bases, with 9 bases sitting between them. Germline CDR1 reads MNHEY; CDR2 reads SVGAGI. The CDR3 is made up of 9 amino acids. The CDR3 DNA reads as TGTGCCAGCAGGACGGGTGGGTACTTC. This sequence encodes CASRTGGYF.

The table lists this clonotype with many counts. This CDR3 is CASSLGLSDEQFF. Here the CDR3 DNA reads TGTGCCAGCAGCTTAGGACTATCCGATGAGCAGTTCTTC. This chain uses TRBV5-5 with TRBJ2-1; D may be TRBD2 (6 bases). The CDR3 is 13 residues long. The germline CDR1 and CDR2 sequences are SGHKS and YYEKEE (reference sequence). V was clipped by 2 bases and J by 8 bases, with 11 bases between them. The entire variable domain, with the rest obtained from reference TRBV5-5 and TRBJ2-1, is as follows: DAGVTQSPTHLIKTRGQQVTLRCSPISGHKSVSWYQQVLGQGPQFIFQYYEKEERGRGNFPDRFSARQFPNYSSELNVNALLLGDSALYLCASSLGLSDEQFFGPGTRLTVL.

This clonotype was counted many times. Mismatch with germline at one junction end may stem from a read error. The chain carries TRBV5-1 and TRBJ2-1; D not resolved. In germline, CDR1 is SGHRS, CDR2 YFSETQ. CDR3 length: 11 residues. The CDR3 sequence: CASSFNNEQFF. CDR3 nucleotide sequence: TGTGCCAGCAGCTTTAACAATGAGCAGTTCTTC. The variable domain in full, completed from reference TRBV5-1 and TRBJ2-1, reads KAGVTQTPRYLIKTRGQQVTLSCSPISGHRSVSWYQQTPGQGLQFLFEYFSETQRNKGNFPGRFSGRQFSNSRSEMNVSTLELGDSALYLCASSFNNEQFFGPGTRLTVL.

This clonotype was observed a handful of times. The chain employs TRBV28 and TRBJ2-1; perhaps D is TRBD1 or TRBD2 (5 bases each). V lost 4 bases and J lost 6, with 19 bases in between. Looked up from germline, CDR1 is MDHEN and CDR2 is SYDVKM. This CDR3 comprises 16 residues. The CDR3 region has the DNA TGTGCCAGCAGTTCCATGGGGCAGGGACGTCGCAATGAGCAGTTCTTC. It codes for CASSSMGQGRRNEQFF.

This clonotype was picked up many times. The chain is built from TRBV5-1 and TRBJ2-7, with 13 bases matching TRBD2. V lost 4 bases, J lost 5 bases, and 6 bases stayed unmatched. Germline values: CDR1 SGHRS, CDR2 YFSETQ. CDR3 length: 15 residues. CDR3 amino acids: CASSPWTSGSDEQYF. The CDR3 DNA is TGCGCCAGCAGCCCTTGGACTAGCGGGAGTGACGAGCAGTACTTC.

This clonotype was picked up a small number of times. The chain is built from TRBV6-4 and TRBJ1-5; tentative D call: TRBD1 (6 bases). Trimming stripped 0 bases from V and 0 bases from J, with 15 bases between. Germline V gene sequence: CDR1 MRHNA, CDR2 SNTAGT. The CDR3 sequence is 18 residues long. The CDR3 region has the DNA TGTGCCAGCAGTGACTCAACAGGGCGGGAGGATAGCAATCAGCCCCAGCATTTT. It codes for CASSDSTGREDSNQPQHF.

This clonotype has a count of ten or more. The chain has TRBV3-1 and TRBJ2-7; D is uncertain. CDR1 is LGHDT and CDR2 is YNNKEL in the germline V gene (reference sequence). Trimming cost V 4 bases and J 1 base, with 14 bases left between them. The CDR3 spans 15 residues. CDR3 sequence (DNA): TGTGCCAGCAGCCTTCTCGCTGGGGATTCCTACGAGCAGTACTTC. This codes for CASSLLAGDSYEQYF.

On this clonotype itself: Just one base apart from a much larger clone, this may be a read error. The chain combines TRBV7-9 with TRBJ2-1, with D hard to call. CDR1 is SEHNR, CDR2 FQNEAQ, per germline (reference sequence). The CDR3 has 15 residues. In DNA form, the CDR3 reads TGTGCCAGCAGCCAGATTGGGTCAAATTACAGTGAGCAGTTCTTC. It is translated as CASSQIGSNYSEQFF. The full variable domain, in which reference TRBV7-9 and TRBJ2-1 provide the parts outside the CDR3, is DTGVSQNPRHKITKRGQNVTFRCDPISEHNRLYWYRQTLGQGPEFLTYFQNEAQLEKSRLLSDRFSAERPKGSFSTLEIQRTEQGDSAMYLCASSQIGSNYSEQFFGPGTRLTVL.